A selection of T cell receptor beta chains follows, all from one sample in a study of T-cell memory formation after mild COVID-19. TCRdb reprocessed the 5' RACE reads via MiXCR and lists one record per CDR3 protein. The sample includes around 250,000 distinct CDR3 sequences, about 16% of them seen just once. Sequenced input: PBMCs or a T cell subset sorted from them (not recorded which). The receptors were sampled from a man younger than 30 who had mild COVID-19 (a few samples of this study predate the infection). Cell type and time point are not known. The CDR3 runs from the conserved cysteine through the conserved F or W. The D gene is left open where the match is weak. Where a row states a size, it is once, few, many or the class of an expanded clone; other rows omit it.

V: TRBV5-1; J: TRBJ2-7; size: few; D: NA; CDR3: CASSLEGGPPGEQYF
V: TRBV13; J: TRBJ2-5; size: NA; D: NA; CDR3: CASSLVGRIQETQYF
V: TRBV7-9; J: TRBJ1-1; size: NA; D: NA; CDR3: CATGGFDTEAFF
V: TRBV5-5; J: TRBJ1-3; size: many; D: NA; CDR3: CASHQSGTPINTIYF
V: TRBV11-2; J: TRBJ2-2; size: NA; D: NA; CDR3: CASSIGSPGELFF
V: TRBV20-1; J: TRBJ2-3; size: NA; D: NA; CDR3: CSWDSLPTDTQYF
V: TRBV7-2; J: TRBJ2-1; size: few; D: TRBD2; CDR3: CASSPLGRGGTYNEQFF
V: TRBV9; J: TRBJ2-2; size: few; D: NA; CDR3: CASSPSTPNTGELFF
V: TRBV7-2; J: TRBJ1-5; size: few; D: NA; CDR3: CASSPLGGPDQPQHF
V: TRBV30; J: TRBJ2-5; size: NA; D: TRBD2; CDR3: CAWSATSGGQETQYF
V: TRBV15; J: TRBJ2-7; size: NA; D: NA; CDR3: CATSPPGRQSYEQYF
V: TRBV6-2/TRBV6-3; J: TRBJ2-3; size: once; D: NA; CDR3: CASSPTGTPTDTQYF
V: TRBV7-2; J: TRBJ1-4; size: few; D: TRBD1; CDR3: CASSLAWTGLGEKLFF
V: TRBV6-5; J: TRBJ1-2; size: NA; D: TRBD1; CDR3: CASSYRRTGGDYGYTF
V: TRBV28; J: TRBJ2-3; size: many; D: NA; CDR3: CASSPESSTDTQYF
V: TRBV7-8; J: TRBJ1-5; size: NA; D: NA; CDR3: CASSDGLTSNQPQHF
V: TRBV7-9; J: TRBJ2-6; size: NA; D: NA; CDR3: CASSLVFSGANVLTF
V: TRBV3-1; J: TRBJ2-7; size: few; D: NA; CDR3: CASSPKTVLGYEQYF
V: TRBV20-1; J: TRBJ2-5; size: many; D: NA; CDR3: CSARAVVEQLETQYF
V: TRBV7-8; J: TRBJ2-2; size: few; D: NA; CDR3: CASSLTNGELFF
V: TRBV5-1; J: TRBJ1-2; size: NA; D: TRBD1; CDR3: CASSNTGGDGYTF
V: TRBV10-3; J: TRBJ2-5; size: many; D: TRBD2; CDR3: CAISLLAGVYETQYF
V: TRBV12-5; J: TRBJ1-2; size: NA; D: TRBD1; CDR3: CASGTGQGAFGYTF
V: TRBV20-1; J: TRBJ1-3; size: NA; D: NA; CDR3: CSATNLISGNTIYF
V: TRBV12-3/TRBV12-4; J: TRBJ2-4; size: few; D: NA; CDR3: CASSPPDF
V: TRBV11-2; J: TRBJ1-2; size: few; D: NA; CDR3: CASSHGGGGYTF
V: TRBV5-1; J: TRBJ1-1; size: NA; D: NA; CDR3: CASSLVVQGPLNTEAFF
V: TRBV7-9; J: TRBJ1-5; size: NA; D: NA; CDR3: CASSLGQGSGNQPQHF
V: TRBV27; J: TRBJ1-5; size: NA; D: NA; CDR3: CASSSLDSGEEGQPQHF
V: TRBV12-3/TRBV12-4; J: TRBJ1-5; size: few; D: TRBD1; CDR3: CASSSDRGEPQHF
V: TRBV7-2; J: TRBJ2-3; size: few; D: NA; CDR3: CASSWQGQGTQYF
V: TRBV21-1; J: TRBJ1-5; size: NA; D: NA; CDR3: CASSKDSFYSNQPQHF
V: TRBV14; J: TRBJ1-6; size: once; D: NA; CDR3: CASSLMQVGALHF
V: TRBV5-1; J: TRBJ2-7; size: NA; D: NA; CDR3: CASSSNGFSMGRYEQYF
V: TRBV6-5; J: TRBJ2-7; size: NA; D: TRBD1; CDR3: CASSSGQGVSYEQYF
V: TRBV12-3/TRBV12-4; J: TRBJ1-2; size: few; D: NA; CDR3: CATRRVTGYTF
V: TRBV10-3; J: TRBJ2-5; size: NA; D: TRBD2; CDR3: CAISEGIAGEETQYF